The clone carrying this TCR beta chain was observed at least ten times. TCR beta CDR3 regions were amplified from RNA. A set of HTBI primers served as the primers for a first-round RT-PCR of the TCR CDR3. TCRdb re-derived calls from the multiplex PCR reads in MiXCR, one entry per CDR3 protein. The sample has 450,000 to 650,000 distinct CDR3 sequences, approximately 14% seen once. The data were obtained in a study of T cells in Graves' hyperthyroidism and ophthalmopathy. The CDR3 has 15 residues. The trim removed 0 bases at V and 4 bases at J, leaving 4 bases unmatched. V is TRBV12-3 or TRBV12-4 and J is TRBJ2-7; 9 bases are a match to TRBD2. The clonotype was recovered from a woman aged 18-30 years with Graves' ophthalmopathy. What was sequenced was blood. In DNA form, the CDR3 reads TGTGCCAGCAGTTTAGCGGGGACTAGCTTGTACGAGCAGTACTTC. As protein: CASSLAGTSLYEQYF.